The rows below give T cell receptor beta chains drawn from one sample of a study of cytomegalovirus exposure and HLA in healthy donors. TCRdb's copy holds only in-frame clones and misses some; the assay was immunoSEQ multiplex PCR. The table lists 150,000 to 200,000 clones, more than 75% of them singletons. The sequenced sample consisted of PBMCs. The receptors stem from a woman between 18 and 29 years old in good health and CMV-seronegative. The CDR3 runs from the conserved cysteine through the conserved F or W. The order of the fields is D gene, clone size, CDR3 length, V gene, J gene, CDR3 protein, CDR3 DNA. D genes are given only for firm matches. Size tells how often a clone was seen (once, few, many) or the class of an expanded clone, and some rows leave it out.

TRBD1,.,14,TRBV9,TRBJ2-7,CASSVGGTVSEQYF,TGTGCCAGCAGCGTAGGAGGGACAGTCTCCGAGCAGTACTTC
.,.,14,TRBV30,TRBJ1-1,CAWSGFSWNTEAFF,TGTGCCTGGAGTGGCTTTAGTTGGAACACTGAAGCTTTCTTT
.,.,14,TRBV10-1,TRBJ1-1,CASKQDEGDTEAFF,TGCGCCAGCAAACAGGACGAAGGGGACACTGAAGCTTTCTTT
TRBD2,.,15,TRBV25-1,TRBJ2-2,CASSEAGAATGELFF,TGTGCCAGCAGTGAAGCGGGAGCGGCCACCGGGGAGCTGTTTTTT
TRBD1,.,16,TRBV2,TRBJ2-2,CASSLTRTGAAGELFF,TGTGCCAGCAGCCTAACCCGGACAGGGGCTGCCGGGGAGCTGTTTTTT
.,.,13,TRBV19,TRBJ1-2,CASSIVSGNGYTF,TGTGCCAGTAGTATAGTTTCGGGAAATGGCTACACCTTC
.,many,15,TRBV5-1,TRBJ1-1,CASSLLLQANTEAFF,TGCGCCAGCAGCTTACTCCTACAGGCGAACACTGAAGCTTTCTTT
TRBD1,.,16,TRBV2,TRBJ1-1,CASSSGTGQMNTEAFF,TGTGCCAGCAGTAGCGGGACAGGGCAGATGAACACTGAAGCTTTCTTT
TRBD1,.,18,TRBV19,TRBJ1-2,CASSPMKGQGDQRYGYTF,TGTGCCAGTAGTCCGATGAAAGGACAGGGGGATCAACGTTATGGCTACACCTTC
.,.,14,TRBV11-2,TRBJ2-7,CASSSPDRVYEQYF,TGTGCCAGCAGCTCCCCGGACAGAGTCTACGAGCAGTACTTC
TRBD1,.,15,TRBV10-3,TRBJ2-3,CASRPGQGLTDTQYF,TGTGCCAGTCGGCCGGGACAGGGCCTCACAGATACGCAGTATTTT